The 2 T cell receptor beta chains below were found in one sample sequenced in a study of blood T cell repertoires in COVID-19. The protocol was immunoSEQ multiplex PCR, while the TCRdb copy is restricted to in-frame clones and leaves out a portion. This table holds 56,000 or so clones, under 90% found once. Input material: peripheral blood. These receptor sequences come from a human donor in a cohort sampled during active COVID-19.

The CDR3 bases are TGTGCCAGCAGTGAACGCCAGGGCTGGCAGGGCAATGAGCAGTTCTTC. Amino acid sequence: CASSERQGWQGNEQFF. The chain combines TRBV2 with TRBJ2-1; D is perhaps TRBD1 (5 bases). This CDR3 is 16 amino acids long. Germline V lookup: CDR1 SNHLY, CDR2 FYNNEI. Trimming took 2 bases from V and 6 from J, leaving 17 bases between them. The full variable domain, rest sourced from reference TRBV2 and TRBJ2-1, is EPEVTQTPSHQVTQMGQEVILRCVPISNHLYFYWYRQILGQKVEFLVSFYNNEISEKSEIFDDQFSVERPDGSNFTLKIRSTKLEDSAMYFCASSERQGWQGNEQFFGPGTRLTVL.

The J gene is TRBJ2-1, the V gene TRBV5-1; D ambiguous. The ends were cut back, 0 bases at V and 3 bases at J, with 7 bases in the middle. Per the germline V gene, CDR1 is SGHRS and CDR2 is YFSETQ. The CDR3 runs 14 residues. CDR3 loop: CASSLASDYNEQFF. In DNA, the CDR3 is TGCGCCAGCAGCTTGGCCAGTGACTACAATGAGCAGTTCTTC.